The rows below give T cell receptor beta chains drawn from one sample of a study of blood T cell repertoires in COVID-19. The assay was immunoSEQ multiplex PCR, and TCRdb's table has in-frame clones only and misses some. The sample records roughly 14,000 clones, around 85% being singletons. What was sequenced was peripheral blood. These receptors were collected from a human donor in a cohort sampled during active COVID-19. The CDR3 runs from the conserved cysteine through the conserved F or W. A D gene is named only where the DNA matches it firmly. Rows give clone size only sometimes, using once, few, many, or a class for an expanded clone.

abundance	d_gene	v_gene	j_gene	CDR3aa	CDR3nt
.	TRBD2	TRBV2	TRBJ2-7	CASGLAAYSYEQYF	TGTGCCAGCGGACTAGCGGCTTACTCCTACGAGCAGTACTTC
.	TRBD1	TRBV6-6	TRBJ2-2	CASNTGTGVLTGELFF	TGTGCCAGCAACACCGGGACAGGGGTTTTGACCGGGGAGCTGTTTTTT
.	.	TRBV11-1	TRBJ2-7	CASSLDANYYEQYF	TGTGCCAGCAGCTTAGACGCCAACTACTACGAGCAGTACTTC
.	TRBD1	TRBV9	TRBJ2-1	CASSGVPGQGAEQFF	TGTGCCAGCAGCGGGGTCCCGGGACAGGGAGCTGAGCAGTTCTTC
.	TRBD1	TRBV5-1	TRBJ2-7	CASRSGQAGSYEQYF	TGCGCCAGCAGATCGGGACAGGCGGGCTCCTACGAGCAGTACTTC
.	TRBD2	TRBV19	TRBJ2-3	CASSIGAGGYGDTQYF	TGTGCCAGTAGTATAGGTGCGGGGGGGTATGGAGATACGCAGTATTTT
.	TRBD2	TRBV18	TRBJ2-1	CASSPPGLAPFNEQFF	TGTGCCAGCTCGCCGCCGGGACTAGCCCCTTTTAATGAGCAGTTCTTC
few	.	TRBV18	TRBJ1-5	CASSPYSNQPQHF	TGTGCCAGCTCACCATATAGCAATCAGCCCCAGCATTTT
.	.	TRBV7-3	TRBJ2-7	CASSPDAGAENEQYF	TGTGCCAGCAGCCCGGACGCGGGTGCCGAAAACGAGCAGTACTTC
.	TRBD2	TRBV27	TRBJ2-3	CASRGPSSGRDTQYF	TGTGCCAGCAGGGGACCTAGCAGCGGGAGAGATACGCAGTATTTT
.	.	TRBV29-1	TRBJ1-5	CSVEEPGQPQHF	TGCAGCGTTGAGGAGCCCGGTCAGCCCCAGCATTTT
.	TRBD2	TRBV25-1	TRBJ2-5	CASSEGRLAGAPQETQYF	TGTGCCAGCAGTGAGGGGAGACTAGCGGGGGCCCCCCAAGAGACCCAGTACTTC
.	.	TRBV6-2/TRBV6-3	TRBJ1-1	CASSTPPAEAFF	TGTGCCAGCAGTACCCCCCCGGCTGAAGCTTTCTTT
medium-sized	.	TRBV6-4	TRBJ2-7	CASHRTPGDEQYF	TGTGCCAGCCATCGGACCCCCGGGGACGAGCAGTACTTC
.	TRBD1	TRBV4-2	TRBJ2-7	CASSRLGQGSYEQYF	TGTGCCAGCAGCCGACTGGGACAGGGCTCCTACGAGCAGTACTTC
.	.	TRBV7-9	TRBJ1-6	CASSFGFRDSPLHF	TGTGCCAGCAGCTTCGGTTTTCGGGATTCACCCCTCCACTTT
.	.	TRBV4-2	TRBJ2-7	CASSQVEGLSYEQYF	TGTGCCAGCAGCCAAGTTGAGGGTCTGTCCTACGAGCAGTACTTC
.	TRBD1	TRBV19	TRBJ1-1	CASSTPRTGESTEAFF	TGTGCCAGTAGTACCCCGAGGACAGGGGAGAGCACTGAAGCTTTCTTT
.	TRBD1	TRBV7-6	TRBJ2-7	CASSLTPPQGASSFISYEQYF	TGTGCCAGCAGCTTAACTCCCCCTCAGGGGGCCTCTTCATTCATCTCCTACGAGCAGTACTTC
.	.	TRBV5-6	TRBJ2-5	CASRGRRAGEETQYF	TGTGCCAGCAGAGGTCGGCGGGCCGGGGAGGAGACCCAGTACTTC
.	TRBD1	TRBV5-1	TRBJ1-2	CASSLGSGGNGYTF	TGCGCCAGCAGCTTGGGGTCAGGGGGCAATGGCTACACCTTC
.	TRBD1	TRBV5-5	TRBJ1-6	CASSTGYSYNSPLHF	TGTGCCAGTTCGACAGGGTACTCCTATAATTCACCCCTCCACTTT
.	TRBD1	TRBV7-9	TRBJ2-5	CASSFTKGQGQGLLETQYF	TGTGCCAGCAGCTTCACGAAGGGCCAGGGACAGGGGTTATTGGAGACCCAGTACTTC
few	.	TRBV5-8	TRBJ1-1	CASSLAQDLEAFF	TGTGCCAGCAGCTTGGCACAGGACCTTGAAGCTTTCTTT
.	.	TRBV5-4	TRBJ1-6	CASSLDGGFESPLHF	TGTGCCAGCAGCTTGGACGGGGGGTTTGAGTCACCCCTCCACTTT
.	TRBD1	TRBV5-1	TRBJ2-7	CASSLLRGQGAGEQYF	TGCGCCAGCAGCTTGTTAAGGGGACAGGGGGCTGGCGAGCAGTACTTC
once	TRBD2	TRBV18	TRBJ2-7	CASSPVGGGSYEQYF	TGTGCCAGCTCGCCCGTCGGGGGGGGCTCCTACGAGCAGTACTTC
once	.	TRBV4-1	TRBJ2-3	CASSQGGTTDTQYF	TGCGCCAGCAGCCAAGGCGGGACCACAGATACGCAGTATTTT
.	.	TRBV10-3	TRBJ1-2	CAISEPDYTDLRGYTF	TGTGCCATCAGTGAGCCCGATTATACCGACTTGAGGGGCTACACCTTC